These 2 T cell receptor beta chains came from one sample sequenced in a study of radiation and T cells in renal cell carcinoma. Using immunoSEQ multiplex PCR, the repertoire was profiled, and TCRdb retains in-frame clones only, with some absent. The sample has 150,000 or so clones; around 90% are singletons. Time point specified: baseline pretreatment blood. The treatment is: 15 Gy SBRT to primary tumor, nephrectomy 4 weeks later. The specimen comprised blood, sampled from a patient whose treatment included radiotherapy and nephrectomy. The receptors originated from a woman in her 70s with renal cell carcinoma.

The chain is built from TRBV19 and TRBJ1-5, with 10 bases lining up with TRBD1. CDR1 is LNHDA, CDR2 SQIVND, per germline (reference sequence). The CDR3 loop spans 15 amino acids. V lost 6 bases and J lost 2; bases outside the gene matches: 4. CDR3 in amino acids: CASSLDRGGNQPQHF. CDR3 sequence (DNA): TGTGCCAGTAGCCTGGACAGGGGGGGCAATCAGCCCCAGCATTTT.

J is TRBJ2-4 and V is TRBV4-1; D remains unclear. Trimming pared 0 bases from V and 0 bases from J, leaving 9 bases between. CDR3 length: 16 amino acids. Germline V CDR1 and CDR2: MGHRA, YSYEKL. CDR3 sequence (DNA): TGCGCCAGCAGCCAAGATAGAGCTCTAGCCAAAAACATTCAGTACTTC. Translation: CASSQDRALAKNIQYF.